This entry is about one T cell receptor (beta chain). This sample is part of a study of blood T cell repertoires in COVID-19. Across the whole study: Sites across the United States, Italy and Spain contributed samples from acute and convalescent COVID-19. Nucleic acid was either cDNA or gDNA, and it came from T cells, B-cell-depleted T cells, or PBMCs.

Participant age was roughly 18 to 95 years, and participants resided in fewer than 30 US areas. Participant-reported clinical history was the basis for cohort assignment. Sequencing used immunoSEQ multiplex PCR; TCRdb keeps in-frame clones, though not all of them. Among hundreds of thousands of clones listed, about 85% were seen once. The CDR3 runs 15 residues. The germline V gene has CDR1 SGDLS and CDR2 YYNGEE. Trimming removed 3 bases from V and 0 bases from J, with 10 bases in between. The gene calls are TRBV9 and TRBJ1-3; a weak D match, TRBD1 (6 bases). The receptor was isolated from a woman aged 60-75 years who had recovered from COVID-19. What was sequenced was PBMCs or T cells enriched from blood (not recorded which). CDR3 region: CASSGGQYSGNTIYF. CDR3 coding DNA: TGTGCCAGCAGCGGCGGACAGTACTCTGGAAACACCATATATTTT. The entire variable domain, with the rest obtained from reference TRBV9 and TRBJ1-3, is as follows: DSGVTQTPKHLITATGQRVTLRCSPRSGDLSVYWYQQSLDQGLQFLIQYYNGEERAKGNILERFSAQQFPDLHSELNLSSLELGDSALYFCASSGGQYSGNTIYFGEGSWLTVV.